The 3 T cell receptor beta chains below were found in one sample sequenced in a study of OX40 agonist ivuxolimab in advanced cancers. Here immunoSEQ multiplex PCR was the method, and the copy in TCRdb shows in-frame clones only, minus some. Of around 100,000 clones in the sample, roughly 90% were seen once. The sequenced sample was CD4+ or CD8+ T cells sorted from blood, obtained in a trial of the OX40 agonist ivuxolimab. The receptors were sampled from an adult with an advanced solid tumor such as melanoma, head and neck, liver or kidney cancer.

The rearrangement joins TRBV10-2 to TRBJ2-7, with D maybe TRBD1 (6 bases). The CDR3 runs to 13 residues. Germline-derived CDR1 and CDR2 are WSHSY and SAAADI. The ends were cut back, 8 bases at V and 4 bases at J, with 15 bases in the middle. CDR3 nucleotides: TGCGCCAGCGCCACGGCAGGGGCGTACGAGCAGTACTTC. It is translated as CASATAGAYEQYF.

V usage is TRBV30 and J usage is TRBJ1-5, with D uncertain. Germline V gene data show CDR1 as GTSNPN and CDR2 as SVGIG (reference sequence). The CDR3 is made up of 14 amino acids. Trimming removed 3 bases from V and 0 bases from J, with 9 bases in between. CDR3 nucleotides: TGTGCCTGGAGACGCCGGGATAGCAATCAGCCCCAGCATTTT. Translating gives CAWRRRDSNQPQHF.

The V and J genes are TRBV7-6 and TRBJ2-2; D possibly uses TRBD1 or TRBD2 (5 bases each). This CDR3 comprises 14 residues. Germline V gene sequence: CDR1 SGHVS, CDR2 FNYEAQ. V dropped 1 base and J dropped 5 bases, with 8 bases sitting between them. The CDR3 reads CASSLGGGTGELFF. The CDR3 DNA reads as TGTGCCAGCAGCTTAGGTGGGGGTACCGGGGAGCTGTTTTTT.